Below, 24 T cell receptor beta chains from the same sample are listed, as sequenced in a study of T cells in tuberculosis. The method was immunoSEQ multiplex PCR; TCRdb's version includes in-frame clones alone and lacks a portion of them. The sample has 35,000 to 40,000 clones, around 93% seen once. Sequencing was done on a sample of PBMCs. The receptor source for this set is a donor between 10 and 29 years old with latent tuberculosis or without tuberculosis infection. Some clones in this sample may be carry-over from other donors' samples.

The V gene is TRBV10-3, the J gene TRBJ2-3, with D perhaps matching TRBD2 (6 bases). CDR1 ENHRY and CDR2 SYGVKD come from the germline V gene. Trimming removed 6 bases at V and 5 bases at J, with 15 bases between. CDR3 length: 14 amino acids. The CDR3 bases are TGTGCCATCAGCCCCGGGGCCGGGAGAGATACGCAGTATTTT. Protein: CAISPGAGRDTQYF.

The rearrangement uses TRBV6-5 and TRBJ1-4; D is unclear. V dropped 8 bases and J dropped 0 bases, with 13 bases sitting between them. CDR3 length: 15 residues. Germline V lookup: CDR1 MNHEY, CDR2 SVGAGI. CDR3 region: CASSEREPTNEKLFF. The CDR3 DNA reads TGTGCCAGCTCAGAGAGGGAACCAACTAATGAAAAACTGTTTTTT.

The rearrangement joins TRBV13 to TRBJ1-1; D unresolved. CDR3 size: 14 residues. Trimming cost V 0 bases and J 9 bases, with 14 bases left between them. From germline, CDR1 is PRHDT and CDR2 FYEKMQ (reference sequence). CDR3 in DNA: TGTGCCAGCAGCTTAGGCGGGAGGAATCCTCAAGCTTTCTTT. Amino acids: CASSLGGRNPQAFF. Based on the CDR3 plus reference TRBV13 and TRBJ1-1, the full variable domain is AAGVIQSPRHLIKEKRETATLKCYPIPRHDTVYWYQQGPGQDPQFLISFYEKMQSDKGSIPDRFSAQQFSDYHSELNMSSLELGDSALYFCASSLGGRNPQAFFGQGTRLTVV.

The CDR3 loop is CASTSPTGGKGYTF. The DNA of the CDR3 is TGTGCCAGCACCTCACCCACAGGGGGCAAGGGCTACACCTTC. V is TRBV6-1 and J is TRBJ1-2; 9 nucleotides match TRBD1. The CDR3 length is 14 residues. The V and J ends lost 7 bases and 8 bases, in that order; junction bases with no gene match: 11. Germline values: CDR1 MNHNS, CDR2 SASEGT.

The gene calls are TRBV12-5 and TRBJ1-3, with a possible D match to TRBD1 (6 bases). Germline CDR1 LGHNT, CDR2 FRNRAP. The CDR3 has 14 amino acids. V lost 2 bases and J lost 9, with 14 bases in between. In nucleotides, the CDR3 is TGTGCTAGTGGTTTGATTTCAGGGGTAAGCACCATATATTTT. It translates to CASGLISGVSTIYF. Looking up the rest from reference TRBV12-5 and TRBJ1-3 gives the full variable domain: DARVTQTPRHKVTEMGQEVTMRCQPILGHNTVFWYRQTMMQGLELLAYFRNRAPLDDSGMPKDRFSAEMPDATLATLKIQPSEPRDSAVYFCASGLISGVSTIYFGEGSWLTVV.

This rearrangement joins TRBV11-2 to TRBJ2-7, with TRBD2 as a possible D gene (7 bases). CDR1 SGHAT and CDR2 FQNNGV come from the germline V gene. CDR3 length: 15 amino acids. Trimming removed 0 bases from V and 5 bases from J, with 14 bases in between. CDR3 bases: TGTGCCAGCAGCTTAGACGCCGGGGGGCACCACGAGCAGTACGTC. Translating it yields CASSLDAGGHHEQYV.

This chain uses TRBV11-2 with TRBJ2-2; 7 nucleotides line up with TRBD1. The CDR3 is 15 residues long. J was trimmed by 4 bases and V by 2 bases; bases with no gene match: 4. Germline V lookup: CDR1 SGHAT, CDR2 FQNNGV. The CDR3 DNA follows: TGTGCCAGCAGCTTAAAGGGGGCGATCACCGGGGAGCTGTTTTTT. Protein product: CASSLKGAITGELFF.

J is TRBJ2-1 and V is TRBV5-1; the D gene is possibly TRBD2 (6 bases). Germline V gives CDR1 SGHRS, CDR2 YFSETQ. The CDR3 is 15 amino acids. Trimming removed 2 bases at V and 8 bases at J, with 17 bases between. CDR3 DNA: TGCGCCAGCAGCTTCCTGGGCGCCTCGGGAGATGAGCAGTTCTTC. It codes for CASSFLGASGDEQFF.

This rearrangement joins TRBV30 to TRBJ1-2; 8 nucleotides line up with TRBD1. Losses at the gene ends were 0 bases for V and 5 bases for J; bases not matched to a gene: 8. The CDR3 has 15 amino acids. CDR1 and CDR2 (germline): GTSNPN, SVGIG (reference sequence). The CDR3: CAWSVRAGGWYGYTF. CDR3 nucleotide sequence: TGTGCCTGGAGTGTGCGGGCAGGGGGCTGGTATGGCTACACCTTC.

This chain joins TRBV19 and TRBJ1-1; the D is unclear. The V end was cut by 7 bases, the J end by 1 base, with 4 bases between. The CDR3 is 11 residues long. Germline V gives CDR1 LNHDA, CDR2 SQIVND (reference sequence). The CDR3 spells CASIKNTEAFF. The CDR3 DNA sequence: TGTGCCAGTATCAAGAACACTGAAGCTTTCTTT.

CDR3 DNA sequence: TGTGCCAGTAGTATGACTAGACCCAATGAGCAGTTCTTC. Residues: CASSMTRPNEQFF. The chain couples TRBV19 to TRBJ2-1, with D perhaps TRBD2 (6 bases). There are 13 residues in the CDR3. V dropped 3 bases and J dropped 6 bases, with 9 bases sitting between them. Germline V CDR1 and CDR2: LNHDA, SQIVND (reference sequence).

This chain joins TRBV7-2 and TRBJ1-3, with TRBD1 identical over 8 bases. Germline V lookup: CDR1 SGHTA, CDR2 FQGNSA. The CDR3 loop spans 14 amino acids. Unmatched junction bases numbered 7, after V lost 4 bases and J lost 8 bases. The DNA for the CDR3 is TGTGCCAGCAGCTCAACAGGGGGTTCAGACACCATATATTTT. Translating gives CASSSTGGSDTIYF.

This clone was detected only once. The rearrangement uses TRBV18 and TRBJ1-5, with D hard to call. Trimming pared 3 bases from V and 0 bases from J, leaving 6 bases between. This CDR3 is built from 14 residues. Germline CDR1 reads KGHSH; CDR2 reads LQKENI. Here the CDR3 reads CASSPTHSNQPQHF. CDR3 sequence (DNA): TGTGCCAGCTCACCCACTCATAGCAATCAGCCCCAGCATTTT.

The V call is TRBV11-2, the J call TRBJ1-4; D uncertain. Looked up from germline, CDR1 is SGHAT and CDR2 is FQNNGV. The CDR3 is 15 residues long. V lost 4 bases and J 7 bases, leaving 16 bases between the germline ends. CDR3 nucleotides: TGTGCCAGCAGCTCCCGCGGAGGGTTAAGTGAAAAACTGTTTTTT. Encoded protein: CASSSRGGLSEKLFF. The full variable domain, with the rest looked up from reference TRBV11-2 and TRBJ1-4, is EAGVAQSPRYKIIEKRQSVAFWCNPISGHATLYWYQQILGQGPKLLIQFQNNGVVDDSQLPKDRFSAERLKGVDSTLKIQPAKLEDSAVYLCASSSRGGLSEKLFFGSGTQLSVL.

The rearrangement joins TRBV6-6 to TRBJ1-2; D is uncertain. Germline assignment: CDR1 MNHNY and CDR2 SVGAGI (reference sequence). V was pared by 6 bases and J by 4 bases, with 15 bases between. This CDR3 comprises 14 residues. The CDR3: CASSPLSNSYGYTF. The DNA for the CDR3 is TGTGCCAGCAGCCCCCTATCGAATTCCTATGGCTACACCTTC.

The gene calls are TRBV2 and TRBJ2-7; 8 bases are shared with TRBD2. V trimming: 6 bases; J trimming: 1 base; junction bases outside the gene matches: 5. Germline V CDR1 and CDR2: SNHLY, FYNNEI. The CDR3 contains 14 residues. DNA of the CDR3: TGTGCCAGCAGGAGGCGGGGGGAATCCTACGAGCAGTACTTC. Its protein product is CASRRRGESYEQYF.

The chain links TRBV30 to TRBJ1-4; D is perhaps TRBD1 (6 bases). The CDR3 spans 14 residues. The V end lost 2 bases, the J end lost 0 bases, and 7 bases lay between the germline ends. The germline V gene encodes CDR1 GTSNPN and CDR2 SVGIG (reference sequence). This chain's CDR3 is CAWSHRATNEKLFF. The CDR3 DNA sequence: TGTGCCTGGAGTCACAGGGCAACTAATGAAAAACTGTTTTTT.

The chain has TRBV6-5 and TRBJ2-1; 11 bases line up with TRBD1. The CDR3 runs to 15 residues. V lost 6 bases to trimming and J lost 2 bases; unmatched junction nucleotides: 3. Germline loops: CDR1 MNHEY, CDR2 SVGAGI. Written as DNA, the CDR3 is TGTGCCAGCAGCCCGGACAGGGGGCCCTACAATGAGCAGTTCTTC. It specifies CASSPDRGPYNEQFF.

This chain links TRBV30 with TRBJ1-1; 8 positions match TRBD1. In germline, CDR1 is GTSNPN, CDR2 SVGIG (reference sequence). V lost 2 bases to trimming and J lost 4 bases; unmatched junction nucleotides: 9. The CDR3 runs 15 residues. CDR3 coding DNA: TGTGCCTGGAGTACGAGACAGGGGTTGGGCACTGAAGCTTTCTTT. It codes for CAWSTRQGLGTEAFF.

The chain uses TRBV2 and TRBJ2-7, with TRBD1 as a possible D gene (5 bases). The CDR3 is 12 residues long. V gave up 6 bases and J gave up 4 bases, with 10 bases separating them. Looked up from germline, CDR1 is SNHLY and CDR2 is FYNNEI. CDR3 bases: TGTGCCAGCAGAGTCGACAGTTACGAGCAGTACTTC. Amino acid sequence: CASRVDSYEQYF. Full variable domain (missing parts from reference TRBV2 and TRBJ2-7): EPEVTQTPSHQVTQMGQEVILRCVPISNHLYFYWYRQILGQKVEFLVSFYNNEISEKSEIFDDQFSVERPDGSNFTLKIRSTKLEDSAMYFCASRVDSYEQYFGPGTRLTVT.

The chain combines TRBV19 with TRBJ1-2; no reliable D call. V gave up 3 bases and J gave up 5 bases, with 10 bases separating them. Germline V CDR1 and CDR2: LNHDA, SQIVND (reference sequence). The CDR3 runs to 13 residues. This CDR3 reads CASSMSHHYGYTF. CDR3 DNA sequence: TGTGCCAGTAGTATGTCCCATCATTATGGCTACACCTTC.

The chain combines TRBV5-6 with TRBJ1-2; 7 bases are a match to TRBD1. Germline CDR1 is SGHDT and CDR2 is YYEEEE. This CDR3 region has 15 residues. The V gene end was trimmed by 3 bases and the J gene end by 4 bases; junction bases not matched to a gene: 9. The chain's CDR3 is CASSSGQPAIYGYTF. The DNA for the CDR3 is TGTGCCAGCAGCTCGGGACAGCCCGCGATCTATGGCTACACCTTC.

For the CDR3, the DNA is TGTGCCAGCAGCCAAGATGAACAGGGGGCAAGACACTATGGCTACACCTTC. Encoded protein: CASSQDEQGARHYGYTF. This chain links TRBV4-2 with TRBJ1-2; 9 bases align to TRBD1. CDR1 is LGHNA and CDR2 is YNFKEQ in the germline V gene. V gave up 0 bases and J gave up 3 bases; unmatched junction bases: 8. The CDR3 runs to 17 residues.

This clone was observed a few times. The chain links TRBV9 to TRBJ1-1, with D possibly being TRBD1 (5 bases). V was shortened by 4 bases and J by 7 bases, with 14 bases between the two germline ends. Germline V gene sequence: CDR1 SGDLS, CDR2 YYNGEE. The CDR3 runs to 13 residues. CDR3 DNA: TGTGCCAGCAGCACCCTCTACAGGAATGAAGCTTTCTTT. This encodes CASSTLYRNEAFF.